The 4 T cell receptor beta chains given below trace back to one sample, sequenced in a study of ipilimumab plus nivolumab after autologous stem cell transplantation. Produced via immunoSEQ multiplex PCR; TCRdb's table is partial and in-frame only. The sample comprises fewer than 85,000 clones, 65% to 85% of which are singletons, and less than 2.5% rests with the top ten. The sequences come from PBMCs, collected in a trial of ipilimumab plus nivolumab as post-transplant consolidation. Receptor source: a male donor with diffuse large B-cell lymphoma.

A few counts support this clone. The gene calls are TRBV4-3 and TRBJ1-5; 9 bases fit TRBD1. Unmatched junction bases numbered 16, after V lost 1 base and J lost 6 bases. CDR3 length equals 19 residues. CDR1 and CDR2 from the germline V gene are LGHNA and YSLEER. CDR3 nucleotides: TGCGCCAGCAGCCAAGGGTGGACAGGGGTCCCCTGGGAGGGTCAGCCCCAGCATTTT. As protein: CASSQGWTGVPWEGQPQHF.

J is TRBJ2-7 and V is TRBV27; 9 positions match TRBD1. Germline V gives CDR1 MNHEY, CDR2 SMNVEV (reference sequence). This CDR3 has 15 amino acids. Trimming took 7 bases from V and 2 from J; bases not matched to a gene: 9. Here the CDR3 reads CASTSTGTGPYEQYF. CDR3 nucleotide sequence: TGTGCCAGCACCTCAACCGGGACAGGGCCCTACGAGCAGTACTTC.

The CDR3 nucleotides are TGTGCCAGCAGCTTAGGCCCAGCCCATGACAATGAGCAGTTCTTC. Translation: CASSLGPAHDNEQFF. The V gene is TRBV7-3, the J gene TRBJ2-1; no firm D call. Germline CDR1 and CDR2: SGHTA and FQGTGA. Trimming shortened V by 2 bases and J by 5 bases, and 13 bases separated the two germline ends. The CDR3 contains 15 residues.

Here the CDR3 DNA reads TGTGCCAGTAGTATACAGGGGGCCTCCTACGAGCAGTACTTC. It yields the protein CASSIQGASYEQYF. J is TRBJ2-5 and V is TRBV19, with 8 bases matching TRBD1. The J call could be wrong; TRBJ2-7 is a better fit for the DNA end. Per germline, CDR1 LNHDA and CDR2 SQIVND (reference sequence). CDR3 length: 14 residues.